What follows are 22 T cell receptor beta chains derived from one specimen sequenced in a study of blood T cell repertoires in COVID-19. Assay: immunoSEQ multiplex PCR; the TCRdb copy retains only in-frame clones and omits some. This sample has 300,000 to 350,000 clones, with over 75% found just once. Sequencing input: PBMCs or T cells enriched from blood (not recorded which). The receptors shown here come from a woman between 25 and 40 years old who had recovered from COVID-19.

In its sample, this clone was seen a few times. The chain couples TRBV3-1 (or the pseudogene TRBV3-2) to TRBJ1-1; maybe TRBD1 (5 bases). The CDR3 covers 17 residues. The germline V and J ends were trimmed by 1 base and 0 bases, with 15 bases remaining between them. Germline-derived CDR1 and CDR2 are LGHDT and YNNKEL (reference sequence). CDR3 sequence: CASSQGRQPIMNTEAFF. CDR3 DNA: TGTGCCAGCAGCCAAGGTAGACAGCCAATAATGAACACTGAAGCTTTCTTT.

The V call is TRBV28, the J call TRBJ1-2; no reliable D call. The CDR3 loop spans 12 amino acids. V was trimmed by 7 bases and J by 7 bases, leaving 13 bases between them. Germline CDR1 reads MDHEN; CDR2 reads SYDVKM. Here the CDR3 DNA reads TGTGCCAGCAAATCCCTGGAGTCTGGCTACACCTTC. Translating it yields CASKSLESGYTF.

This clone was counted a few times. This chain joins TRBV2 and TRBJ1-1; a possible D gene is TRBD1 (6 bases). V gave up 2 bases and J gave up 7 bases, with 14 bases separating them. The germline V gene has CDR1 SNHLY and CDR2 FYNNEI. This CDR3 has 14 amino acids. CDR3 DNA sequence: TGTGCCAGCAGTGAAACCCCAGGGGAGGGTGAAGCTTTCTTT. Amino acids: CASSETPGEGEAFF.

This clone was observed a single time. V is TRBV30 and J is TRBJ2-7; the match to TRBD1 covers 11 bases. The CDR3 runs 15 residues. Looked up from germline, CDR1 is GTSNPN and CDR2 is SVGIG (reference sequence). Unmatched junction bases numbered 4, after V lost 0 bases and J lost 3 bases. The CDR3 coding sequence is TGTGCCTGGAGTGTGGGGACAGGGGGGAACTACGAGCAGTACTTC. As protein: CAWSVGTGGNYEQYF.

The J gene is TRBJ1-6, the V gene TRBV14, with D perhaps TRBD1 (5 bases). This CDR3 spans 16 amino acids. The V gene's germline CDR1 is SGHDN and CDR2 FVKESK. Trimming left V 1 base short and J 6 bases short, with 13 bases between. CDR3 coding DNA: TGTGCCAGCAGCCAAGTAACAGGCACACTTAATTCACCCCTCCACTTT. Protein sequence: CASSQVTGTLNSPLHF.

The chain uses TRBV7-8 and TRBJ2-5; 10 positions match TRBD1. V shed 2 bases, J shed 4 bases, and the junction held 1 base outside the gene matches. The length of the CDR3 is 14 residues. Germline assignment: CDR1 SGHVS and CDR2 FQNEAQ. This chain's CDR3 is CASSLRTGGETQYF. Written as DNA, the CDR3 is TGTGCCAGCAGCTTACGGACAGGGGGAGAGACCCAGTACTTC.

J is TRBJ2-1 and V is TRBV14; D is perhaps TRBD2 (5 bases). Germline V gene lookup returns CDR1 SGHDN and CDR2 FVKESK. CDR3 length: 18 amino acids. Trimming stripped 1 base from V and 1 base from J, with 17 bases between. The DNA of the CDR3 is TGTGCCAGCAGCCAAGTTATATCTAGCCCGGGATCCTACAATGAGCAGTTCTTC. The encoded protein is CASSQVISSPGSYNEQFF. The entire variable domain, with the rest obtained from reference TRBV14 and TRBJ2-1, is as follows: EAGVTQFPSHSVIEKGQTVTLRCDPISGHDNLYWYRRVMGKEIKFLLHFVKESKQDESGMPNNRFLAERTGGTYSTLKVQPAELEDSGVYFCASSQVISSPGSYNEQFFGPGTRLTVL.

The chain recombines TRBV19 with TRBJ2-3; 13 nucleotides agree with TRBD2. Germline CDR1 LNHDA, CDR2 SQIVND (reference sequence). The CDR3 is 15 amino acids. The junction had 0 bases not matched to a gene; V was cut back by 3 bases and J by 3 bases. The CDR3 DNA reads TGTGCCAGTAGTATGGGACTAGCGGGGACAGATACGCAGTATTTT. Translating gives CASSMGLAGTDTQYF.

The J gene is TRBJ2-2, the V gene TRBV18, with a tentative D call TRBD2 (6 bases). V lost 4 bases, J lost 6 bases, and 12 bases lay in between. The CDR3 length is 14 residues. Per the germline V gene, CDR1 is KGHSH and CDR2 is LQKENI. The CDR3: CASSLQEGAGELFF. Written as DNA, the CDR3 is TGTGCCAGCTCACTACAGGAGGGCGCCGGGGAGCTGTTTTTT.

This sequence joins TRBV6-4 and TRBJ2-1; 7 bases match TRBD1. J lost 8 bases, V lost 6 bases, and 19 bases had no gene match. CDR1 MRHNA and CDR2 SNTAGT come from the germline V gene. The CDR3 contains 17 residues. The CDR3 sequence is CASRRTGEAGGRDEQFF. The CDR3 DNA follows: TGTGCCAGCAGGCGTACTGGCGAGGCAGGGGGTAGAGATGAGCAGTTCTTC.

This clone has a handful of counts. The CDR3 coding sequence is TGCGCCAGCAGCTCCGGGACAGGGGGGACTGAAGCTTTCTTT. Translated, it gives CASSSGTGGTEAFF. The chain carries TRBV5-1 and TRBJ1-1; the match to TRBD1 covers 11 bases. With 3 bases clipped from V and 5 bases from J, the junction kept 3 bases outside the gene matches. In germline, CDR1 is SGHRS, CDR2 YFSETQ. This CDR3 has 14 amino acids.

The rearrangement uses TRBV5-1 and TRBJ1-4; TRBD1 matches 7 bases. Per the germline V gene, CDR1 is SGHRS and CDR2 is YFSETQ. J was trimmed by 2 bases and V by 3 bases; bases with no gene match: 4. This CDR3 is 15 amino acids long. In DNA form, the CDR3 reads TGCGCCAGCAGCTGGGCGGGACAGACTAATGAAAAACTGTTTTTT. This gives the protein CASSWAGQTNEKLFF.

In its sample, this clone was seen once. Other DNA sequences of this sample code for an identical CDR3. The CDR3 protein is CASSLVGQGYEQYF. CDR3 sequence (DNA): TGTGCCAGCAGTTTGGTGGGACAGGGCTACGAGCAGTACTTC. V usage is TRBV28 and J usage is TRBJ2-7; the match to TRBD1 covers 9 bases. Germline V gives CDR1 MDHEN, CDR2 SYDVKM. This CDR3 spans 14 amino acids. V trimming: 3 bases; J trimming: 3 bases; junction bases outside the gene matches: 3.

The J gene is TRBJ1-3, the V gene TRBV28; no clear D. The CDR3 loop spans 16 amino acids. Trimming cost V 4 bases and J 4 bases, with 17 bases left between them. The germline V gene encodes CDR1 MDHEN and CDR2 SYDVKM. The CDR3 spells CASSSIRGPRGNTIYF. The DNA of the CDR3 is TGTGCCAGCAGTTCAATAAGAGGGCCAAGAGGAAACACCATATATTTT.

The table lists this clone with a few counts. The chain combines TRBV30 with TRBJ1-6; D possibly corresponds to TRBD1 (5 bases). The CDR3 totals 15 residues. The germline CDR1 and CDR2 sequences are GTSNPN and SVGIG (reference sequence). V lost 3 bases, J lost 6 bases, and 15 bases lay in between. The CDR3 region has the DNA TGTGCCTGGAGGGGCCAAACAGGCCGTAATTCACCCCTCCACTTT. This sequence encodes CAWRGQTGRNSPLHF. Full variable domain (outside the CDR3, taken from reference TRBV30 and TRBJ1-6): SQTIHQWPATLVQPVGSPLSLECTVEGTSNPNLYWYRQAAGRGLQLLFYSVGIGQISSEVPQNLSASRPQDRQFILSSKKLLLSDSGFYLCAWRGQTGRNSPLHFGNGTRLTVT.

The chain uses TRBV4-3 and TRBJ2-3; 10 positions agree with TRBD1. The CDR3 spans 19 residues. Germline trimming cut 0 bases from V and 3 bases from J; bases unmatched to any gene: 12. Germline values: CDR1 LGHNA, CDR2 YSLEER. The CDR3 loop is CASSQEGTGDPTLTDTQYF. The CDR3 nucleotides are TGCGCCAGCAGCCAAGAGGGGACAGGGGACCCCACATTAACAGATACGCAGTATTTT.

V gene TRBV9 combines with J gene TRBJ2-7, with TRBD1 identical over 11 bases. Germline V gene data show CDR1 as SGDLS and CDR2 as YYNGEE. The CDR3 runs to 15 residues. Trimming at V came to 5 bases and at J to 3 bases, leaving 7 bases not matched to a gene. The CDR3 DNA follows: TGTGCCAGCAGTGCGGGACAGGGGGTAGGCTACGAGCAGTACTTC. Translation gives CASSAGQGVGYEQYF.

The rearrangement joins TRBV28 to TRBJ1-2; no definite D call. Germline CDR1 and CDR2: MDHEN and SYDVKM. V gave up 1 base and J gave up 7 bases, with 13 bases separating them. The CDR3 runs 14 residues. CDR3 sequence (DNA): TGTGCCAGCAGTTTATCTGCGGGTTTAGGTGGCTACACCTTC. Its translation is CASSLSAGLGGYTF.

This chain links TRBV5-4 with TRBJ2-2; D perhaps matches TRBD2 (7 bases). The CDR3 is 18 residues long. V lost 4 bases and J lost 0, with 19 bases in between. Germline V lookup: CDR1 SGHNT, CDR2 YYREEE (reference sequence). The CDR3 bases are TGTGCCAGCAGCAGGGAGGGTATGTGGACAGCGAACACCGGGGAGCTGTTTTTT. Its translation: CASSREGMWTANTGELFF.

This clone was counted between two and nine times. The CDR3 protein is CASLPRGLAYNEQFF. CDR3 nucleotide sequence: TGTGCCAGCCTACCAAGGGGGCTTGCTTACAATGAGCAGTTCTTC. The gene calls are TRBV28 and TRBJ2-1, with 7 bases that match TRBD1. After removal of 8 bases from V and 4 bases from J, the junction contained 11 bases not matched to a gene. Germline V gene lookup returns CDR1 MDHEN and CDR2 SYDVKM. The CDR3 has 15 amino acids. The full variable domain, with the rest looked up from reference TRBV28 and TRBJ2-1, is DVKVTQSSRYLVKRTGEKVFLECVQDMDHENMFWYRQDPGLGLRLIYFSYDVKMKEKGDIPEGYSVSREKKERFSLILESASTNQTSMYLCASLPRGLAYNEQFFGPGTRLTVL.

This rearrangement joins TRBV19 to TRBJ2-5; D unresolved. CDR1 LNHDA and CDR2 SQIVND come from the germline V gene (reference sequence). Trimming pared 3 bases from V and 5 bases from J, leaving 7 bases between. The CDR3 extends over 12 amino acids. The CDR3 DNA is TGTGCCAGTAGTATTAGTGCGGAGACCCAGTACTTC. Translated, it gives CASSISAETQYF. The full variable domain, in which reference TRBV19 and TRBJ2-5 provide the parts outside the CDR3, is DGGITQSPKYLFRKEGQNVTLSCEQNLNHDAMYWYRQDPGQGLRLIYYSQIVNDFQKGDIAEGYSVSREKKESFPLTVTSAQKNPTAFYLCASSISAETQYFGPGTRLLVL.

This chain uses TRBV6-1 with TRBJ1-1; D gene uncertain. Germline lookup yields CDR1 MNHNS and CDR2 SASEGT. This CDR3 is built from 13 residues. Trimming removed 2 bases at V and 6 bases at J, with 10 bases between. The CDR3 DNA reads TGTGCCAGCAGTGAAAGCGGTCGGGCTGAAGCTTTCTTT. Translating gives CASSESGRAEAFF.